This T cell receptor (beta chain) was captured in a study of vaccination and CD4 T cells after COVID-19. Study-wide results and limits: SARS-CoV-2-reactive clonotypes rose nonsignificantly, with the median going from approximately 21 to 40. For convalescent patients, 304 of the 307 vaccine-specific clones analyzed were classified as spike mono-reactive.

Described treatment: roughly 10-day PBMC culture with coronavirus spike peptide pools or control peptides (ViraFEST assay). ViraFEST stimulated the growth of antigen-specific T cells using peptide pools and subsequently profiled their TCRs by sequencing. Every well contained around 2 million PBMCs, which were grown with approximately 9.6 IU/ml IL-2 and 10 ug/ml peptide pools. Sequencing of cultured CD4+ T cell DNA used the Oncomine TCR Beta short-read assay. TCRdb passed the PCR reads through MiXCR, listing each CDR3 protein once. The sample holds 9,500 to 15,000 distinct CDR3 sequences, roughly 29% seen once. V gave up 7 bases and J gave up 2 bases; unmatched junction bases: 6. CDR3 length: 14 amino acids. As regards this clonotype: Antigen unknown.

The sample was CD4+ T cells from blood, cultured in vitro, taken after SARS-CoV-2 vaccination. The clonotype comes from a human donor who had recovered from COVID-19. The chain has TRBV12-3 or TRBV12-4 and TRBJ1-1, with TRBD1 matching over 8 bases. The CDR3: CASIRTGRNTEAFF. CDR3 in DNA: TGTGCCAGCATACGGACAGGGAGAAACACTGAAGCTTTCTTT.